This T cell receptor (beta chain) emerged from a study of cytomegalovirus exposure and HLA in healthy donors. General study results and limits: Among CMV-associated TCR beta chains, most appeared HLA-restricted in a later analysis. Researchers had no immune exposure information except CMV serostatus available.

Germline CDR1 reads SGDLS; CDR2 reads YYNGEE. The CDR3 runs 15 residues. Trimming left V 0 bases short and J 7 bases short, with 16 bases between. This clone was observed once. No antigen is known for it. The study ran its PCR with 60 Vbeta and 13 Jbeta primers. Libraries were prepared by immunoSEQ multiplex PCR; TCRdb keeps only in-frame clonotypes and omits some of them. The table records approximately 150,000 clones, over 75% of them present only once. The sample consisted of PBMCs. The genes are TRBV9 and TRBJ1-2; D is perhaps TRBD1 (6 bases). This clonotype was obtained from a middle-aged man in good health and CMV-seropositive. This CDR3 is CASSVGGSGGLGYTF. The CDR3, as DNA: TGTGCCAGCAGCGTAGGAGGCTCCGGGGGGCTTGGCTACACCTTC.